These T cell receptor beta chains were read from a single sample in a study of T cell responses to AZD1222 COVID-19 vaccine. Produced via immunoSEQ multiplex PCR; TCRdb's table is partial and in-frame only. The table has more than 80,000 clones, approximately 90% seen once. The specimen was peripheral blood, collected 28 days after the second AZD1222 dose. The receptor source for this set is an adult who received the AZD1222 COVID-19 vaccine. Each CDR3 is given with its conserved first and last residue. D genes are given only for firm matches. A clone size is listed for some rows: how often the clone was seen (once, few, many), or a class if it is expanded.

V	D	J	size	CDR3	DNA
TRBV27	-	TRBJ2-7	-	CASSLPPHEQYF	TGTGCCAGCAGTCTCCCACCCCACGAGCAGTACTTC
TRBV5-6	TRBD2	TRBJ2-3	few	CASSRLADSTDTQYF	TGTGCCAGCAGCCGACTAGCGGATAGCACAGATACGCAGTATTTT
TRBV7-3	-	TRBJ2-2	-	CASSLKRAGELFF	TGTGCCAGCAGCTTAAAAAGGGCCGGGGAGCTGTTTTTT
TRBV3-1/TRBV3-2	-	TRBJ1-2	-	CASSQEGSIRVYGYTF	TGTGCCAGCAGCCAAGAGGGGTCGATAAGAGTTTATGGCTACACCTTC
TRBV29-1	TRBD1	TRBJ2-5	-	CSALTGSHQETQYF	TGCAGCGCCCTGACAGGGTCCCACCAAGAGACCCAGTACTTC
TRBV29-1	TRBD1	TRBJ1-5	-	CSVGQENQPQHF	TGCAGCGTCGGACAGGAGAATCAGCCCCAGCATTTT
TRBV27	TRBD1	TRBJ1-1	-	CASRQGGTEAFF	TGTGCCAGCAGGCAGGGGGGCACTGAAGCTTTCTTT
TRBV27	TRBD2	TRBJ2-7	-	CASSSGLAAITGYEQYF	TGTGCCAGCAGTTCCGGACTAGCGGCCATCACAGGCTACGAGCAGTACTTC
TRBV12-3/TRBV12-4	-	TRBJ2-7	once	CAGRRLDYEQYF	TGTGCCGGCAGGAGACTTGACTACGAGCAGTACTTC
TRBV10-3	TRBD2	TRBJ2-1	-	CATRSGSPHNEQFF	TGTGCCACTCGTAGCGGGAGTCCCCACAATGAGCAGTTCTTC
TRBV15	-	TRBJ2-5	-	CATSRVGTSQGTQYF	TGTGCCACCAGCAGAGTTGGGACATCGCAAGGGACCCAGTACTTC
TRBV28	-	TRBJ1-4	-	CASSPWGYEKLFF	TGTGCCAGTTCACCCTGGGGGTATGAAAAACTGTTTTTT
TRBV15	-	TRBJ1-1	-	CATSREPGGGTEAFF	TGTGCCACCAGCAGAGAGCCCGGGGGTGGGACTGAAGCTTTCTTT
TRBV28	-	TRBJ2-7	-	CASSLGTLSYEQYF	TGTGCCAGCAGTTTAGGGACACTCTCCTACGAGCAGTACTTC
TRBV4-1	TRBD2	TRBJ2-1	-	CASSQGRLAGGPGEQFF	TGCGCCAGCAGCCAGGGCAGACTAGCGGGAGGGCCTGGGGAGCAGTTCTTC
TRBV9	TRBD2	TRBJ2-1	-	CASSTRLGREQFF	TGTGCCAGCAGTACCCGACTCGGGAGGGAGCAGTTCTTC
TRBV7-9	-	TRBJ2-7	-	CASSPHEQYF	TGTGCCAGCAGCCCCCACGAGCAGTACTTC
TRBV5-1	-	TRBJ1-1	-	CASSSKDGTEAFF	TGCGCCAGCAGCTCCAAAGACGGCACTGAAGCTTTCTTT
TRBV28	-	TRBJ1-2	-	CASLSGPEAYGYTF	TGTGCCAGCCTTTCGGGACCGGAGGCGTATGGCTACACCTTC
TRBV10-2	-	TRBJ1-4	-	CASSQYEKLFF	TGCGCCAGCAGTCAATATGAAAAACTGTTTTTT
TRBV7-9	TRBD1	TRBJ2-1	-	CASSSRGQGPSYNEQFF	TGTGCCAGCAGCTCAAGAGGACAGGGACCATCCTACAATGAGCAGTTCTTC
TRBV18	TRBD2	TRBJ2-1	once	CASQSSGGPGIEQFF	TGTGCCAGCCAATCTAGCGGGGGGCCGGGCATTGAGCAGTTCTTC
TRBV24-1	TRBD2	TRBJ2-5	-	CATSLPGGETQYF	TGTGCCACCAGTTTACCCGGGGGGGAGACCCAGTACTTC
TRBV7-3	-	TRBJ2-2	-	CASTVEGGHTGELFF	TGTGCCAGCACCGTCGAGGGGGGGCACACCGGGGAGCTGTTTTTT
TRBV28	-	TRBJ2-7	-	CASSFLRQRTYEQYF	TGTGCCAGCAGTTTTTTGAGACAGCGAACCTACGAGCAGTACTTC
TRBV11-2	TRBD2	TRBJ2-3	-	CASSLPGLAGFLADTQYF	TGTGCCAGCAGCTTACCGGGACTAGCGGGATTTCTAGCTGATACGCAGTATTTT
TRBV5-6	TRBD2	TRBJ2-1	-	CASSLALAGGPWNEQFF	TGTGCCAGCAGCTTGGCCCTAGCGGGAGGGCCTTGGAATGAGCAGTTCTTC
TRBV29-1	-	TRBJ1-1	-	CSVGHRDTAEAFF	TGCAGCGTTGGTCATAGAGATACAGCTGAAGCTTTCTTT
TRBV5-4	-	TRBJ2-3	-	CASIAADTQYF	TGTGCCAGCATCGCGGCGGATACGCAGTATTTT
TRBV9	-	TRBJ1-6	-	CASGGSNSPLHF	TGTGCCAGCGGGGGAAGTAATTCACCCCTCCACTTT
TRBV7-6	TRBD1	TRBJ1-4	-	CASSNTPGQSEKLFF	TGTGCCAGCAGCAATACTCCGGGACAGAGCGAAAAACTGTTTTTT
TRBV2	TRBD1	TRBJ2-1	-	CASSGTGRNEQFF	TGTGCCAGCAGCGGGACAGGGAGAAATGAGCAGTTCTTC
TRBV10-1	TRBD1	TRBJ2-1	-	CASSDRDRGYNEQFF	TGCGCCAGCAGTGATCGGGACAGGGGTTACAATGAGCAGTTCTTC
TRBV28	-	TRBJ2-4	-	CASSATSLWENIQYF	TGTGCCAGCAGTGCAACTAGTCTTTGGGAAAACATTCAGTACTTC
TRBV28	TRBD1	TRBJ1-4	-	CASSLRRGTGSEKLFF	TGTGCCAGCAGTTTACGTCGGGGGACAGGTAGCGAAAAACTGTTTTTT
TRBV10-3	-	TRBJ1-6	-	CAISESERNSPLHF	TGTGCCATCAGTGAGTCGGAACGTAATTCACCCCTCCACTTT
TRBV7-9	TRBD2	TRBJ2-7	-	CASSLGGTSSYEQYF	TGTGCCAGCAGCTTAGGAGGGACTAGTAGCTACGAGCAGTACTTC
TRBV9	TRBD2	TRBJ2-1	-	CASSSTWSGRYNEQFF	TGTGCCAGCAGCTCGACGTGGAGCGGGAGATACAATGAGCAGTTCTTC
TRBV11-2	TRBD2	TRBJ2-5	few	CALPLAGGETQYF	TGTGCCCTCCCACTAGCGGGAGGGGAGACCCAGTACTTC
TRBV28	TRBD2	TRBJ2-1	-	CASSLGLADINEQFF	TGTGCCAGCAGCCTAGGACTAGCCGATATTAATGAGCAGTTCTTC
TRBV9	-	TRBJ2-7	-	CASSVGGRAEQYF	TGTGCCAGCAGCGTAGGGGGGCGAGCGGAGCAGTACTTC
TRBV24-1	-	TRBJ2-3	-	CATWTADSTDTQYF	TGTGCCACCTGGACAGCGGATAGCACAGATACGCAGTATTTT
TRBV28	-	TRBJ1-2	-	CASRASTGYGYTF	TGTGCCAGCAGGGCCTCTACAGGGTACGGCTACACCTTC
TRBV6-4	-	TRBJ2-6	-	CASSDFSGANVLTF	TGTGCCAGCAGTGACTTCTCTGGGGCCAACGTCCTGACTTTC